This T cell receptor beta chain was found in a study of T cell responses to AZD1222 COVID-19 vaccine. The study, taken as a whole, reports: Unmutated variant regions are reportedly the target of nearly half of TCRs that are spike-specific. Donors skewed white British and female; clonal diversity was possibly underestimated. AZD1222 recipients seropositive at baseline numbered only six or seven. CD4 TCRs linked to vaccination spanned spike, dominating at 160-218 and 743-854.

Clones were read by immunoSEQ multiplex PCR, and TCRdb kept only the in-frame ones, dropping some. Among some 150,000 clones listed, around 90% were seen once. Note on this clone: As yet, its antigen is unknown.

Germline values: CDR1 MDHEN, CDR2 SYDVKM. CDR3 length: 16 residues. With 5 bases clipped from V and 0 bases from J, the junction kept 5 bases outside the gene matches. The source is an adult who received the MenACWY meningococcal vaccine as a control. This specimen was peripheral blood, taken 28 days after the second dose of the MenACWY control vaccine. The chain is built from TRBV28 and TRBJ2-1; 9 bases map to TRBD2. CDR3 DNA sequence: TGTGCCAGCAGTGGCCGACTAGCGGCCTCCTACAATGAGCAGTTCTTC. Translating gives CASSGRLAASYNEQFF.